This TCR beta chain was documented in a study of blood T cell repertoires in COVID-19. This clone has more than one count but fewer than ten. The CDR3 sequence is 15 residues long. J gave up 7 bases and V 1 base, and 4 bases lay outside the gene matches. CDR1 is LGHDT, CDR2 YNNKEL, per germline (reference sequence). Assay: immunoSEQ multiplex PCR; the TCRdb copy retains only in-frame clones and omits some. The table has around 390,000 clones, around nine tenths seen once. Sequencing input: PBMCs or T cells enriched from blood (not recorded which). The clonotype originates from a woman aged 45 to 65 who had recovered from COVID-19. This rearrangement joins TRBV3-1 (or the pseudogene TRBV3-2) to TRBJ1-4, with 9 bases lining up with TRBD1. The CDR3 sequence: CASSQVTGGSEKLFF. DNA of the CDR3: TGTGCCAGCAGCCAAGTTACAGGGGGCAGTGAAAAACTGTTTTTT.